The 18 T cell receptor beta chains below were found in one sample sequenced in a study of T cells after yellow fever vaccination. MiXCR, run by TCRdb on the 5' RACE reads, gives a single entry per CDR3 protein. The repertoire holds about 320,000 distinct CDR3 sequences, with approximately 4% as singletons. Material: PBMCs, obtained 15 days after the yellow fever booster vaccination. Receptors originate from a man aged 18 to 29 who received the YFV17D yellow fever vaccine.

This clonotype was detected many times. The V gene is TRBV7-2, the J gene TRBJ2-4; the match to TRBD2 covers 7 bases. The junction had 4 bases not matched to a gene; V was cut back by 3 bases and J by 5 bases. The length of the CDR3 is 14 residues. Per germline, CDR1 SGHTA and CDR2 FQGNSA. CDR3 region: CASSFNRGENIQYF. CDR3 DNA: TGTGCCAGCAGCTTTAACCGGGGGGAAAACATTCAGTACTTC.

The chain has TRBV24-1 and TRBJ2-3, with 8 nucleotides matching TRBD1. Germline V gene sequence: CDR1 KGHDR, CDR2 SFDVKD. This CDR3 spans 15 amino acids. With 3 bases clipped from V and 3 bases from J, the junction kept 4 bases outside the gene matches. CDR3 sequence (DNA): TGTGCCACCAGTGATCCTGGACAGGGTACAGATACGCAGTATTTT. This translates into CATSDPGQGTDTQYF.

There are many counts of this clonotype. The V gene is TRBV4-1, the J gene TRBJ2-7; no definite D call. Deletions cut 1 base from V and 1 base from J, with 8 bases between. The CDR3 spans 14 residues. The germline V gene has CDR1 MGHRA and CDR2 YSYEKL. In DNA form, the CDR3 reads TGCGCCAGCAGCCAAGCTTGGGGATCCTACGAGCAGTACTTC. Its translation: CASSQAWGSYEQYF.

The V and J genes are TRBV6-2 or TRBV6-3 and TRBJ2-1, with a possible D match to TRBD2 (5 bases). There are 15 residues in the CDR3. Germline CDR1 is MNHEY and CDR2 is SVGEGT. Trimming left V 6 bases short and J 7 bases short, with 19 bases between. CDR3 nucleotides: TGTGCCAGCAGCTACCCGGGGAGCTTAAGAAATGAGCAGTTCTTC. Translating it yields CASSYPGSLRNEQFF.

The V and J genes are TRBV20-1 and TRBJ2-5; perhaps TRBD1 as D (6 bases). The CDR3 is 12 amino acids. Trimming cost V 7 bases and J 4 bases, with 13 bases left between them. The germline V gene has CDR1 DFQATT and CDR2 SNEGSKA (reference sequence). CDR3 sequence: CSVTGEAETQYF. As DNA, the CDR3 is TGCAGTGTGACAGGAGAGGCAGAGACCCAGTACTTC.

This clonotype was detected a few times. The rearrangement uses TRBV4-3 and TRBJ2-2, with 15 bases identical to TRBD2. The CDR3 runs 16 residues. V lost 5 bases and J lost 8; bases outside the gene matches: 6. The germline CDR1 and CDR2 sequences are LGHNA and YSLEER. The CDR3 bases are TGCGCCAGCAGCGAGGGACTAGCGGGGGGATATGGGGAGCTGTTTTTT. It yields the protein CASSEGLAGGYGELFF.

This clonotype was seen many times. The rearrangement links TRBV29-1 to TRBJ2-1; possible D gene TRBD2, 5 bases. The germline V gene encodes CDR1 SQVTM and CDR2 ANQGSEA. This CDR3 comprises 13 residues. Trimming pared 0 bases from V and 10 bases from J, leaving 13 bases between. The CDR3, as DNA: TGCAGCGTTGAAGAGTCGGACCCGGGGGAGCAGTTCTTC. It specifies CSVEESDPGEQFF.

The gene calls are TRBV18 and TRBJ2-7; possibly TRBD1 or TRBD2 for D (6 bases each). V lost 1 base, J lost 5 bases, and 24 bases lay in between. CDR1 and CDR2 from the germline V gene are KGHSH and LQKENI. The CDR3 is made up of 18 amino acids. The CDR3 nucleotides are TGTGCCAGCTCACCACGCATTAAGTCAGGGGACTCGCCTGACGAGCAGTACTTC. It specifies CASSPRIKSGDSPDEQYF.

This clonotype was detected many times. The chain recombines TRBV4-3 with TRBJ2-1, with no clear D. V was pared by 0 bases and J by 6 bases, with 24 bases between. Germline-derived CDR1 and CDR2 are LGHNA and YSLEER. This CDR3 has 19 residues. Written as DNA, the CDR3 is TGCGCCAGCAGCCAAGAAACCCTCATGGGCTACGCATCCCTCAATGAGCAGTTCTTC. The encoded protein is CASSQETLMGYASLNEQFF.

This chain links TRBV27 with TRBJ2-3; TRBD1 might be the D (8 bases). This CDR3 has 16 amino acids. Germline values: CDR1 MNHEY, CDR2 SMNVEV (reference sequence). Trimming pared 8 bases from V and 3 bases from J, leaving 21 bases between. The CDR3 reads CASGREGDRTTDTQYF. For the CDR3, the DNA is TGTGCCAGCGGGAGGGAAGGGGACAGGACGACAGATACGCAGTATTTT.

V is TRBV5-1 and J is TRBJ2-5; 8 nucleotides agree with TRBD1. The trim removed 3 bases at V and 4 bases at J, leaving 5 bases unmatched. The V gene's germline CDR1 is SGHRS and CDR2 YFSETQ. The CDR3 sequence is 14 residues long. CDR3: CASSSIQGGETQYF. CDR3 nucleotide sequence: TGCGCCAGCAGCTCGATACAGGGGGGAGAGACCCAGTACTTC.

Many counts were recorded for this clonotype. The chain recombines TRBV18 with TRBJ2-7; the D gene is possibly TRBD2 (5 bases). The CDR3 consists of 14 residues. The germline CDR1 and CDR2 sequences are KGHSH and LQKENI. The V and J ends lost 6 bases and 6 bases respectively, with 18 bases between them. The CDR3 sequence is CASSASNRDGEQYF. The CDR3 DNA reads as TGTGCCAGCTCCGCAAGTAACCGGGATGGCGAGCAGTACTTC.

This clonotype turned up a few times. CDR3 region: CASSQADRMNTGELFF. DNA for the CDR3: TGTGCCAGCAGCCAAGCAGACAGGATGAACACCGGGGAGCTGTTTTTT. The chain recombines TRBV14 with TRBJ2-2, with a weak D call TRBD1 (6 bases). V lost 1 base to trimming and J lost 1 base, with 10 bases between them. CDR3 length: 16 residues. Germline values: CDR1 SGHDN, CDR2 FVKESK. Variable domain in full (rest from reference TRBV14 and TRBJ2-2): EAGVTQFPSHSVIEKGQTVTLRCDPISGHDNLYWYRRVMGKEIKFLLHFVKESKQDESGMPNNRFLAERTGGTYSTLKVQPAELEDSGVYFCASSQADRMNTGELFFGEGSRLTVL.

This clonotype was counted ten times or more. The CDR3 reads CASSYTGRPNEKLFF. CDR3 nucleotide sequence: TGTGCCAGCAGTTACACGGGCCGCCCCAATGAAAAACTGTTTTTT. The chain joins TRBV6-6 to TRBJ1-4, with D hard to call. Germline CDR1 and CDR2: MNHNY and SVGAGI (reference sequence). With 2 bases removed from V and 5 bases from J, the gap between germline ends came to 12 bases. The CDR3 sequence is 15 residues long.

This clonotype has a count of ten or more. The chain uses TRBV6-5 and TRBJ2-7; no clear D. The V end was cut by 0 bases, the J end by 7 bases, with 19 bases between. Germline lookup yields CDR1 MNHEY and CDR2 SVGAGI. The CDR3 is 16 amino acids. CDR3 amino acids: CASSYSPRTVVTEQYF. CDR3 bases: TGTGCCAGCAGTTACTCGCCCCGGACGGTGGTTACGGAGCAGTACTTC.

This clonotype was recorded at least ten times. The chain uses TRBV20-1 and TRBJ2-7; the D gene is possibly TRBD1 (6 bases). The CDR3 has 13 residues. Germline values: CDR1 DFQATT, CDR2 SNEGSKA (reference sequence). The V gene lost 5 bases and the J gene lost 2 bases, with 13 bases spanning the gap. The CDR3 loop is CSARWTVPYEQYF. CDR3 nucleotides: TGCAGTGCTCGATGGACAGTACCCTACGAGCAGTACTTC.

This clonotype appeared many times. CDR3 sequence: CASSQVPGTGRNTEAFF. The DNA of the CDR3 is TGTGCCAGCAGCCAAGTCCCCGGTACAGGGAGGAACACTGAAGCTTTCTTT. The rearrangement joins TRBV4-2 to TRBJ1-1; TRBD1 is a possible D gene (6 bases). Germline-derived CDR1 and CDR2 are LGHNA and YNFKEQ. The CDR3 contains 17 residues. The V and J ends lost 1 base and 1 base respectively, with 16 bases between them.

Points on this clonotype: Mismatch with germline at one junction end may stem from a read error. The genes are TRBV11-3 and TRBJ1-2; TRBD1 aligns across 7 bases. This CDR3 has 12 amino acids. Germline CDR1 is SGHNT and CDR2 is YENEEA. The CDR3 reads CASSQTSGTVVF. CDR3 DNA: TGTGCCAGCAGCCAAACATCCGGGACAGTCGTCTTC.